The clone carrying this TCR beta chain was observed once. Its antigen is unknown. The source of the sample is a study of blood T cells in healthy people across ages. Alongside a J-beta primer mix, a sample-barcoded 5' primer served in a second PCR lasting roughly 6 to 11 cycles. TCRdb used MiXCR to reprocess the 5' RACE reads, holding one entry per CDR3 protein. The sample records roughly 550,000 distinct CDR3 sequences, less than 25% being singletons. Whole-study results and caveats: TCR beta diversity correlated strongly with naive T cell percentage.

Per germline, CDR1 SGDLS and CDR2 YYNGEE. CDR3 length equals 14 residues. With 4 bases removed from V and 6 bases from J, the gap between germline ends came to 13 bases. The donors, aged roughly 6 to 100, were healthy Caucasians from Russia. These sequences were also reported in another study, on T cells of mothers and their children. From that second work: Normalized overlap was always slightly, never significantly, higher in related than unrelated mother-child pairs.

The sequenced material came from blood. The chain has TRBV9 and TRBJ2-2; tentatively, D is TRBD1 (6 bases). This sequence originates from a boy aged 10-17 years in good health. The CDR3 protein is CASSSEAGAGELFF. For the CDR3, the DNA is TGTGCCAGCAGCTCAGAGGCAGGGGCCGGGGAGCTGTTTTTT. Drawing the rest from reference TRBV9 and TRBJ2-2, the complete variable domain is DSGVTQTPKHLITATGQRVTLRCSPRSGDLSVYWYQQSLDQGLQFLIQYYNGEERAKGNILERFSAQQFPDLHSELNLSSLELGDSALYFCASSSEAGAGELFFGEGSRLTVL.